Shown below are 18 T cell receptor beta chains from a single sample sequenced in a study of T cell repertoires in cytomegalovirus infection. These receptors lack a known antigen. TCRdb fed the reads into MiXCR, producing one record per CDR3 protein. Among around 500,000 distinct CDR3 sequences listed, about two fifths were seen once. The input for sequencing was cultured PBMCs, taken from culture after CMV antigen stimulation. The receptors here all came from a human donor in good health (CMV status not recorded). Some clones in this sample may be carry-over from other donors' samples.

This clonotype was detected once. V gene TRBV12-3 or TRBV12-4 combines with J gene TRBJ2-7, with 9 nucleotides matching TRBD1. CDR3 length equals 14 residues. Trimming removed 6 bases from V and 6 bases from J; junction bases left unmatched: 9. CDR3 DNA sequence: TGTGCCAGCAGACCTGACAGGGGGGTCGTCGAGCAGTACTTC. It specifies CASRPDRGVVEQYF.

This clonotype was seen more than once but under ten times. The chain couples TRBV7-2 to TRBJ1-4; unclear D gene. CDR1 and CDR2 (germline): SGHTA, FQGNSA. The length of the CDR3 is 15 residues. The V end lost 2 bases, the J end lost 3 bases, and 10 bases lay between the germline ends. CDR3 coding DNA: TGTGCCAGCAGCTTATCGGGAATAGCTAATGAAAAACTGTTTTTT. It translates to CASSLSGIANEKLFF.

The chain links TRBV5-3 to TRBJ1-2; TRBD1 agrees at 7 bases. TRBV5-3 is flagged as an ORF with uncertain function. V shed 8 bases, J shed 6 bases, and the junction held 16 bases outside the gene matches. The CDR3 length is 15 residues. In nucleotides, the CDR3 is TGTGCCAGCAGAGTGAGAGGGGGCGCTCCGCATGGCTACACCTTC. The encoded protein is CASRVRGGAPHGYTF.

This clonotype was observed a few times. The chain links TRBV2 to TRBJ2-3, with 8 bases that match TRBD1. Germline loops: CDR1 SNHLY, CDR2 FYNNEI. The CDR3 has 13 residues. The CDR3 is CGGRDRTTDTQYF. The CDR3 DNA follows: TGTGGAGGCCGGGACAGGACGACAGATACGCAGTATTTT.

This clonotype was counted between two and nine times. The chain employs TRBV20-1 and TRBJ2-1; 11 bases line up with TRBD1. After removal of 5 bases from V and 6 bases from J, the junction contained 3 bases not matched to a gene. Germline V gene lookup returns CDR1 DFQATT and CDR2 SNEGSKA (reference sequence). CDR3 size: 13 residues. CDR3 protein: CSAGQGALNEQFF. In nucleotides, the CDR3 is TGCAGTGCTGGACAGGGGGCTCTCAATGAGCAGTTCTTC.

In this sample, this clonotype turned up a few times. The CDR3 DNA reads TGTGCCAGCAGCTCCCAGGGGGTCACTTCAGATACGCAGTATTTT. Its translation is CASSSQGVTSDTQYF. The rearrangement uses TRBV7-6 and TRBJ2-3, with TRBD1 matching 7 bases. The CDR3 runs to 15 residues. V lost 4 bases, J lost 4 bases, and 8 bases stayed unmatched. Germline values: CDR1 SGHVS, CDR2 FNYEAQ.

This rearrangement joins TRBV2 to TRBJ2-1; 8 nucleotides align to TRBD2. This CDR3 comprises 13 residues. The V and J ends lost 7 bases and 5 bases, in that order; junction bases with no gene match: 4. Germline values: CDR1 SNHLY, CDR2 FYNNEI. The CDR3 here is CASNGGANNEQFF. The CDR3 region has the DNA TGTGCCAGCAACGGGGGGGCAAACAATGAGCAGTTCTTC.

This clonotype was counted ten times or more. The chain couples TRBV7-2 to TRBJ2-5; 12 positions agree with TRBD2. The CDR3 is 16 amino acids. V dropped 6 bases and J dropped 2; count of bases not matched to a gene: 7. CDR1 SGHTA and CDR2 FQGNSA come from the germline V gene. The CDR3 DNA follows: TGTGCCAGCAGTTTAAACCTAGCGGGGGGGCAAGAGACCCAGTACTTC. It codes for CASSLNLAGGQETQYF.

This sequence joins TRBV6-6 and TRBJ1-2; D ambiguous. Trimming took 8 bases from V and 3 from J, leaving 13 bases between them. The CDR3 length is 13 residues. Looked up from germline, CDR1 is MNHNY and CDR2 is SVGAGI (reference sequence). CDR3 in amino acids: CASAEDTYYGYTF. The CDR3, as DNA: TGTGCCAGCGCGGAAGACACCTACTATGGCTACACCTTC.

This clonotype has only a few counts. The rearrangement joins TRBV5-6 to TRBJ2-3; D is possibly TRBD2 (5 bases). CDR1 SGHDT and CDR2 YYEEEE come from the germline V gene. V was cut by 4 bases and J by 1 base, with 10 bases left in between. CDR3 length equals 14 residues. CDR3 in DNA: TGTGCCAGCAGCCTCCGGGATGGCACAGATACGCAGTATTTT. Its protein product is CASSLRDGTDTQYF.

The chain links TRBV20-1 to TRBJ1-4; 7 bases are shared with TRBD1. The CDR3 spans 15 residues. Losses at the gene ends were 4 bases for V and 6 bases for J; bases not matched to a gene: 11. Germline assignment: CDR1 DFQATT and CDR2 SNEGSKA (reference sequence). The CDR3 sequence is CSATVLGQPDEKLFF. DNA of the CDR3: TGCAGTGCTACGGTGCTGGGACAGCCAGATGAAAAACTGTTTTTT.

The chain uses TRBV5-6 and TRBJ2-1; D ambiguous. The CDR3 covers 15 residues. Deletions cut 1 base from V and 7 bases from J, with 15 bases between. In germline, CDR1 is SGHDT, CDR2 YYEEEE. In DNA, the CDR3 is TGTGCCAGCAGCTTGCCCCCCATGCCGGTGAATGAGCAGTTCTTC. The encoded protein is CASSLPPMPVNEQFF.

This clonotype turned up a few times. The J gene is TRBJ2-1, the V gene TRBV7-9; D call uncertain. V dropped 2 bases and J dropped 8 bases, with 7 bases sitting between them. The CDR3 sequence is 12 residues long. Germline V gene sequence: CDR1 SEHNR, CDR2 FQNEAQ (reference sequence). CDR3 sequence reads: CASSLFRDEQFF. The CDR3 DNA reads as TGTGCCAGCAGCTTATTCCGAGATGAGCAGTTCTTC. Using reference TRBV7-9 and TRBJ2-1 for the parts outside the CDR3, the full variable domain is DTGVSQNPRHKITKRGQNVTFRCDPISEHNRLYWYRQTLGQGPEFLTYFQNEAQLEKSRLLSDRFSAERPKGSFSTLEIQRTEQGDSAMYLCASSLFRDEQFFGPGTRLTVL.

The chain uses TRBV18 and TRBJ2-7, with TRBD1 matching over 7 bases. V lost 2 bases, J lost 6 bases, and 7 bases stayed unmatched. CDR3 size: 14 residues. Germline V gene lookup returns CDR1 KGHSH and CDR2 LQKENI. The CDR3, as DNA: TGTGCCAGCTCACCAGAGACAGGGAAGTCCGAGCAGTACTTC. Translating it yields CASSPETGKSEQYF. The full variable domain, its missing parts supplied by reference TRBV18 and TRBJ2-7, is NAGVMQNPRHLVRRRGQEARLRCSPMKGHSHVYWYRQLPEEGLKFMVYLQKENIIDESGMPKERFSAEFPKEGPSILRIQQVVRGDSAAYFCASSPETGKSEQYFGPGTRLTVT.

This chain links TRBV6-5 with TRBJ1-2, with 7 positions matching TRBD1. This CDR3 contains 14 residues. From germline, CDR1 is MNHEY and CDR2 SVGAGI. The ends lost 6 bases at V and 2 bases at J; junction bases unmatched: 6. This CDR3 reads CASSLGGRNYGYTF. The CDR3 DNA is TGTGCCAGCAGCCTAGGGGGCCGGAACTATGGCTACACCTTC.

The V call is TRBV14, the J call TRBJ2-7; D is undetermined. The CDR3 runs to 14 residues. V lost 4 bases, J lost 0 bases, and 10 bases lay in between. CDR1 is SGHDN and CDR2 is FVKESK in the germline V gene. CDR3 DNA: TGTGCCAGCAGCCGAGCGCTCAGCTCCTACGAGCAGTACTTC. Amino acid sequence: CASSRALSSYEQYF.

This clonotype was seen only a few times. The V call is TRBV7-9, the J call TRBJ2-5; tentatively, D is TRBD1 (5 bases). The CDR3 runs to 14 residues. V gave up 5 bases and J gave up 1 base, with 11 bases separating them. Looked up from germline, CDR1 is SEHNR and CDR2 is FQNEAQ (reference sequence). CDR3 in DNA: TGTGCCAGCAGCCCAGGGAACAGCCAAGAGACCCAGTACTTC. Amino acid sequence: CASSPGNSQETQYF.

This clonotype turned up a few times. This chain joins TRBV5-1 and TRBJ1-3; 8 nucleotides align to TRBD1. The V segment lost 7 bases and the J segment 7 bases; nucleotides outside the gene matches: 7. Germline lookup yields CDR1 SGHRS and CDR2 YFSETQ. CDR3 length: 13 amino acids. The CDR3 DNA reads TGCGCCAGCCAGGGACAGGACCAGAACACCATATATTTT. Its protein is CASQGQDQNTIYF.